The sequence of this TCR beta chain was determined in a study of cytomegalovirus exposure and HLA in healthy donors. Study details: Among the 400 or so donors who were genotyped, 81% fell in the genetic ancestry cluster that is associated with self-reported Caucasian donors. General study points: The authors judged a highly shared variant cluster likely a sequencing artifact. Of the V segments, some could not be distinguished, including TRBV6-2 and TRBV6-3, and were excluded.

This clone was found a few times. Its antigen is as yet unknown. The germline gives CDR1 SQVTM, CDR2 ANQGSEA. Between the trimmed V and J ends, which lost 7 bases and 7 bases, there was a span of 14 bases. The CDR3 spans 12 residues. The PCR had 60 Vbeta and 13 Jbeta primers. Under the authors' procedure: Around 10 million shared chains were among around 78 million unique TCR beta chains counted in a later analysis. Profiling relied on immunoSEQ multiplex PCR, and the TCRdb table lists in-frame clones only, not all of them. Clonal size and the V and J genes are those of that table, whereas D and trimming came from the DNA. The sample shows roughly 100,000 clones, approximately 66% of them seen only once.

The V gene is TRBV29-1, the J gene TRBJ2-1; D possibly corresponds to TRBD2 (6 bases). The TCR comes from a woman in her 50s in good health and CMV-seronegative. The material sequenced was PBMCs. DNA of the CDR3: TGCAGCGCATCACCCCTAGCGAATGAGCAGTTCTTC. Its protein product is CSASPLANEQFF.